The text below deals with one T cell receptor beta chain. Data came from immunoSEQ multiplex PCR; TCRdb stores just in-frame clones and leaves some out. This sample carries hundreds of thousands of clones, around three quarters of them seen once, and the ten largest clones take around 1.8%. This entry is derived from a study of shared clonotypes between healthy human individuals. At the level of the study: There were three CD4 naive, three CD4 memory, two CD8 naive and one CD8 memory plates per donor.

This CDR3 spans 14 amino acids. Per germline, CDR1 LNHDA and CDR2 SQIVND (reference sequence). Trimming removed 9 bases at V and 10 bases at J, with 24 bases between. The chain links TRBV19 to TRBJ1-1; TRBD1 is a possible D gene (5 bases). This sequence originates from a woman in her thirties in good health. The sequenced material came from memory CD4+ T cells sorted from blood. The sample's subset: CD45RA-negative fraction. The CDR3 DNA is TGTGCCAGCTCCGGCCGGGACGGACCCTTGGGAGCTTTCTTT. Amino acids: CASSGRDGPLGAFF.